The entry below describes one TCR beta chain. This clone is a singleton in its sample. Which antigen it targets is not known. One base away there is no much larger clone; base qualities are not given. Using the deep immunoSEQ assay, multiplex PCR amplified TCR CDR3 regions from genomic DNA. Extracted genomic DNA from each cell subset was distributed evenly across all wells of several immunoSEQ 96-well plates, and each plate was treated as a replicate. Each replicate PCR for sorted subsets received around 200 ng genomic DNA, equal to about 29,000 T cell genomes. Purified libraries were measured with a Qubit 3.0 fluorometer, size-checked on a Bioanalyzer 2100, and measured again with the KAPA Library Quantification kit. Each immunoSEQ 96-well plate was sequenced on its own single-read 150-cycle Illumina NextSeq 550 flow cell. Per the authors' processing: The immunoSEQ output contained only junctional sequences without quality scores, so filtering could not match that applied to full-length reads. To assign V/J genes and CDR3, sequences were annotated against IMGT germline references using PyIR, a Python wrapper for IgBLAST v1.9. Any read was removed if the V/J assignment was weak (E-value above 1e-6), the CDR3 was missing, or the read contained stop codons, out-of-frame junctions, or ambiguous translated residues. A V3J clonotype was defined by an identical inferred V gene, J gene, and CDR3 amino acid sequence. Percentage overlap between repertoires was calculated by dividing the number of shared unique clonotypes by the size of the smaller repertoire. Repertoire richness was assessed with RTK rarefaction, the Chao1 estimator, and Recon v2.1 estimates of unobserved clonotypes. For all TCRbeta clonotypes obtained by the gDNA method from four donors, generation probabilities were computed with OLGA. TCRdb holds this immuneACCESS table with in-frame rearrangements only. Some clones are missing; in checked studies, unresolved V genes explain under half, and the rest has no known cause. D and trimming were read from the DNA, whereas the V and J calls and clone size are those reported in that table. Across this sample there are under 2,500,000 clones, with roughly 95% seen only once. More than 0.1% of the sample comes from the top ten.

This entry is derived from a study of shared clonotypes between healthy human individuals (dated by TCRdb to 2018 to 2020). As for the study more broadly: A couple of women and a few men aged 18 to 49 years were included in the cohort. For each donor, CD4 naive and CD4 memory were each given three plates, CD8 naive was given two plates, and CD8 memory was given one plate. To estimate repertoire size and how much clonotype sharing occurs between individuals, the study deeply sequenced the blood TCR repertoires of about 5 healthy adults. To increase sequencing depth and limit assay-specific biases, TCR repertoire library preparation and sequencing were carried out by different laboratories using diverse techniques. Leukapheresis yielded between about 0.85 and 9.5 billion PBMCs per donor. On the study overall, not on this receptor specifically: Only blood was sampled, and tissue TCR repertoires likely differ from those in blood. Even with the large sequencing depth, rarefaction of the sorted-subset datasets indicated that sequencing was incomplete. Naive subsets generally had larger estimated clonotype richness than memory subsets. Clonotypes shared by all four sorted-subset donors showed higher generation probabilities than non-shared clonotypes. Because the study included a small number of donors, the genetic and exposure-history diversity represented was limited. Sharing across several donors was observed for around 5% of naive CD4, under 4% of naive CD8, about 2.3% of memory CD4, and about 0.4% of memory CD8 clonotypes. Pairwise subsampling led to the expectation that sequencing depth would affect the degree of clonotype sharing among donors.

Between the V and J ends, shortened by 6 bases and 0 bases respectively, the junction contains 12 bases. Via the germline V gene, CDR1 is SNHLY and CDR2 FYNNEI. The CDR3 measures 15 amino acids from cysteine to phenylalanine. The sequence is cut down to CDR3 DNA, 45 bases in frame from base 1. Healthy HIV-negative adults with no recently reported acute infections or vaccinations were included as donors. Every donor was a Caucasian adult residing in Nashville, Tennessee, USA. CD4+ T cells were enriched through magnetic negative selection, after which naive cells were positively selected on CD45RA and the remaining negative fraction served as the memory subset. Blood was obtained by leukapheresis, after which PBMCs were separated by Ficoll-Histopaque density gradient centrifugation and cryopreserved in liquid nitrogen vapor phase. Analytical flow cytometry was used to check the purity and quantity of each magnetically sorted T cell population. Each sorted fraction had its genomic DNA isolated and then quantified by UV absorbance on a Nanodrop 2000c.

Sample: naive CD4+ T cells sorted from blood. The meaning of the sample's cell subset or site label: CD45RA+ positively selected. The TCR was taken from a man aged 18 to 35 in good health. Rearrangement joined TRBV2 to TRBJ2-1, and possibly TRBD1, on 6 matching bases. The CDR3 corresponds to CASRSGDSSYNEQFF. At the DNA level, the sequence is TGTGCCAGCAGGTCAGGGGATAGCTCCTACAATGAGCAGTTCTTC.